These T cell receptor beta chains were read from a single sample in a study of T cell repertoires in cytomegalovirus infection. Their cognate antigens are unknown. TCRdb analysed the reads with MiXCR anew, one entry per CDR3 protein. Of some 920,000 distinct CDR3 sequences listed, approximately 30% are singletons. Sequencing used cultured CD8+ T cells from PBMCs, obtained from culture after CMV antigen stimulation. These receptors all come from a human donor in good health (CMV status not recorded). Some clones in this sample may be carry-over from other donors' samples. CDR3s include the opening cysteine and the closing phenylalanine or tryptophan. The D gene is left open where the match is weak. Clone sizes are given selectively: once, few, many, or a class where the clone is expanded.

J gene	D gene	clone size	V gene	CDR3 protein	CDR3 DNA
TRBJ1-2	.	few	TRBV4-3	CASSQDWRGYTF	TGCGCCAGCAGCCAAGATTGGAGGGGCTACACCTTC
TRBJ1-1	.	few	TRBV19	CASSIDLVKWNTEAFF	TGTGCCAGTAGTATAGATCTAGTGAAATGGAACACTGAAGCTTTCTTT
TRBJ1-5	.	many	TRBV4-3	CASSQERVGSGLNQPQHF	TGCGCCAGCAGCCAAGAACGGGTCGGTTCCGGCCTCAATCAGCCCCAGCATTTT
TRBJ2-1	.	.	TRBV27	CASSLLVPWGHNEQFF	TGTGCCAGCAGTTTACTCGTTCCTTGGGGTCACAATGAGCAGTTCTTC
TRBJ2-3	TRBD2	few	TRBV27	CASSALAGTSTDTQYF	TGTGCCAGCAGTGCTCTAGCGGGTACTAGCACAGATACGCAGTATTTT
TRBJ1-1	.	many	TRBV5-1	CASSPPRQNTEAFF	TGCGCCAGCAGCCCCCCACGACAGAACACTGAAGCTTTCTTT
TRBJ2-1	.	.	TRBV7-9	CASSSPQLSYNEQFF	TGTGCCAGCTCTTCCCCCCAACTCTCCTACAATGAGCAGTTCTTC
TRBJ1-5	.	few	TRBV3-1	CASSPNRRNQPQHF	TGTGCCAGCAGCCCAAATCGTCGCAATCAGCCCCAGCATTTT
TRBJ1-5	.	many	TRBV6-1	CASSEVGARNQPQHF	TGTGCCAGCAGTGAGGTAGGGGCAAGGAATCAGCCCCAGCATTTT
TRBJ2-2	.	.	TRBV9	CASSPDGRTGELFF	TGTGCCAGCAGCCCCGACGGCCGGACCGGGGAGCTGTTTTTT
TRBJ2-1	.	few	TRBV5-1	CASSLDAGLSHNEQFF	TGCGCCAGCAGCTTGGATGCGGGATTATCCCACAATGAGCAGTTCTTC
TRBJ1-2	.	many	TRBV7-8	CASSLGAGDYGYTF	TGTGCCAGCAGCTTAGGGGCAGGGGACTATGGCTACACCTTC
TRBJ2-2	.	.	TRBV27	CASSHDGTGELFF	TGTGCCAGCAGTCATGACGGTACCGGGGAGCTGTTTTTT
TRBJ2-7	.	few	TRBV7-6	CASSLEPHTGFEQYF	TGTGCCAGCAGCTTAGAACCCCATACAGGGTTCGAGCAGTACTTC
TRBJ1-1	.	.	TRBV12-3/TRBV12-4	CASSPRPVPAFF	TGTGCCAGCAGTCCAAGGCCGGTGCCAGCTTTCTTT
TRBJ1-1	TRBD1	few	TRBV18	CASSPIQGGNTEAFF	TGTGCCAGCTCACCAATACAGGGGGGGAACACTGAAGCTTTCTTT
TRBJ1-2	.	.	TRBV12-3/TRBV12-4	CASSMGSWTNYGYTF	TGTGCCAGCAGTATGGGGTCGTGGACTAACTATGGCTACACCTTC
TRBJ2-6	.	.	TRBV7-9	CASSSPEVGANVLTF	TGTGCCAGCAGCTCGCCAGAGGTTGGGGCCAACGTCCTGACTTTC
TRBJ1-1	.	few	TRBV7-6	CASSLVVDRNTEAFF	TGTGCCAGCAGCTTAGTAGTCGACAGAAACACTGAAGCTTTCTTT
TRBJ2-1	TRBD2	.	TRBV27	CASSLSQAGAVEQFF	TGTGCCAGCAGTTTATCTCAAGCGGGGGCGGTTGAGCAGTTCTTC
TRBJ2-5	TRBD2	.	TRBV13	CASSLAGDRTQYF	TGTGCCAGCAGTCTAGCGGGGGACCGGACCCAGTACTTC
TRBJ1-2	.	.	TRBV20-1	CSAGPGQGNYGYTF	TGCAGTGCTGGTCCCGGGCAGGGAAACTATGGCTACACCTTC
TRBJ1-2	.	few	TRBV2	CASSEALEPNYGYTF	TGTGCCAGCAGTGAAGCGCTAGAACCCAACTATGGCTACACCTTC
TRBJ2-2	.	few	TRBV6-2/TRBV6-3	CASSGSPGELFF	TGTGCCAGCTCAGGCTCCCCCGGGGAGCTGTTTTTT
TRBJ2-3	.	.	TRBV6-5	CATQLNTDTQYF	TGTGCCACGCAGCTAAACACAGATACGCAGTATTTT